A single sample is the source of the 16 T cell receptor beta chains below, sequenced in a study of graft-versus-host responses after intestinal transplantation. No antigens are known for them. Sequencing used immunoSEQ multiplex PCR; TCRdb keeps in-frame clones, though not all of them. The sample shows fewer than 90,000 clones, about 95% of them seen only once. The material was unstimulated CD4+ T cells sorted from spleen or lymph node cells, obtained before transplant. The receptors originated from a human donor who was the organ donor for an intestinal transplant.

The V call is TRBV11-2, the J call TRBJ2-3; D may be TRBD1 (5 bases). This CDR3 contains 17 residues. Trimming removed 5 bases at V and 2 bases at J, with 20 bases between. Germline V gene sequence: CDR1 SGHAT, CDR2 FQNNGV. The CDR3 protein is CASSQKSQGKFTDTQYF. DNA of the CDR3: TGTGCCAGCAGCCAAAAGTCTCAGGGCAAGTTCACAGATACGCAGTATTTT.

This chain uses TRBV30 with TRBJ1-4; the match to TRBD1 covers 8 bases. Germline V CDR1 and CDR2: GTSNPN, SVGIG (reference sequence). V trimming: 4 bases; J trimming: 6 bases; junction bases outside the gene matches: 4. The CDR3 sequence is 13 residues long. The CDR3 sequence: CAWMQGAYEKLFF. For the CDR3, the DNA is TGTGCCTGGATGCAGGGGGCATATGAAAAACTGTTTTTT.

The chain employs TRBV7-9 and TRBJ2-2; D remains ambiguous. The CDR3 extends over 11 amino acids. Germline V gives CDR1 SEHNR, CDR2 FQNEAQ (reference sequence). The V gene lost 2 bases and the J gene lost 6 bases, with 1 base spanning the gap. CDR3 in DNA: TGTGCCAGCAGCTTATCCGGGGAGCTGTTTTTT. Translated: CASSLSGELFF.

The chain joins TRBV9 to TRBJ2-4, with 12 positions matching TRBD2. CDR1 and CDR2 (germline): SGDLS, YYNGEE. The CDR3 has 20 amino acids. Losses at the gene ends were 4 bases for V and 0 bases for J; bases not matched to a gene: 14. Here the CDR3 DNA reads TGTGCCAGCAGCCCAAAGGCGACTAGCGGGGGATACCTAGCCAAAAACATTCAGTACTTC. It specifies CASSPKATSGGYLAKNIQYF.

This clone was seen a single time. The chain uses TRBV5-4 and TRBJ1-3; 9 bases fit TRBD1. The CDR3 is 18 residues long. Trimming took 4 bases from V and 4 from J; bases not matched to a gene: 15. The germline gives CDR1 SGHNT, CDR2 YYREEE (reference sequence). The chain's CDR3 is CASSLGGTGFQSGNTIYF. CDR3 sequence (DNA): TGTGCCAGCAGCCTAGGAGGGACAGGGTTTCAATCGGGAAACACCATATATTTT.

The sample holds one count of this clone. The chain is built from TRBV9 and TRBJ2-7, with D possibly being TRBD1 or TRBD2 (5 bases each). This CDR3 contains 15 residues. V gave up 4 bases and J gave up 0 bases, with 14 bases separating them. CDR1 and CDR2 from the germline V gene are SGDLS and YYNGEE. The CDR3 reads CASSRGTSGSYEQYF. DNA of the CDR3: TGTGCCAGCAGCCGAGGGACGTCCGGCTCCTACGAGCAGTACTTC.

This chain uses TRBV11-3 with TRBJ2-2, with TRBD1 matching over 9 bases. This CDR3 is 15 amino acids long. Germline CDR1 SGHNT, CDR2 YENEEA. V shed 5 bases, J shed 7 bases, and the junction held 8 bases outside the gene matches. The CDR3 DNA sequence: TGTGCCAGCAGCCCGGGACAGGGAGAAGACGGGGAGCTGTTTTTT. This encodes CASSPGQGEDGELFF.

This chain links TRBV7-3 with TRBJ1-1; tentatively, D is TRBD1 (6 bases). Germline V gene sequence: CDR1 SGHTA, CDR2 FQGTGA. The CDR3 is 13 residues long. Trimming pared 4 bases from V and 3 bases from J, leaving 9 bases between. CDR3 in DNA: TGTGCCAGCAGCTCAAAGGGGGACACTGAAGCTTTCTTT. Its translation: CASSSKGDTEAFF.

The rearrangement uses TRBV6-1 and TRBJ2-7, with D unclear. The germline V gene encodes CDR1 MNHNS and CDR2 SASEGT. The CDR3 has 14 amino acids. The germline V and J ends were trimmed by 6 bases and 0 bases, with 12 bases remaining between them. The CDR3 protein is CASSQTRSSYEQYF. DNA of the CDR3: TGTGCCAGCAGCCAGACAAGGTCCTCCTACGAGCAGTACTTC.

The CDR3 DNA sequence: TGTGCCAGCAGTTCCCCCACTGGGGGGGGGTACGAGCAGTACTTC. Its translation is CASSSPTGGGYEQYF. V gene TRBV28 combines with J gene TRBJ2-7, with 7 bases aligning to TRBD2. The CDR3 sequence is 15 residues long. The germline gives CDR1 MDHEN, CDR2 SYDVKM. With 4 bases clipped from V and 4 bases from J, the junction kept 10 bases outside the gene matches.

The chain links TRBV20-1 to TRBJ1-2; D is perhaps TRBD1 (6 bases). V gave up 3 bases and J gave up 7 bases, with 9 bases separating them. Germline-derived CDR1 and CDR2 are DFQATT and SNEGSKA (reference sequence). The CDR3 runs to 11 residues. The CDR3 here is CSARPTGGYTF. CDR3 bases: TGCAGTGCTAGGCCGACAGGTGGCTACACCTTC.

The chain joins TRBV19 to TRBJ1-1; unclear D gene. Trimming pared 5 bases from V and 10 bases from J, leaving 17 bases between. CDR3 size: 13 residues. Per germline, CDR1 LNHDA and CDR2 SQIVND (reference sequence). CDR3 DNA: TGTGCCAGTAGTGCCCCCCGGGAATGGGGAGCTTTCTTT. Amino acids: CASSAPREWGAFF.

The V call is TRBV30, the J call TRBJ2-5; a possible D gene is TRBD1 (5 bases). The DNA end favors TRBJ2-7, so the J call may be wrong. From germline, CDR1 is GTSNPN and CDR2 SVGIG (reference sequence). The CDR3 length is 14 residues. The CDR3 sequence: CAWSATGGWAEQYF. CDR3 in DNA: TGTGCCTGGAGTGCAACAGGTGGGTGGGCCGAGCAGTACTTC.

V gene TRBV6-1 combines with J gene TRBJ2-3; no reliable D call. This CDR3 is 11 amino acids long. Germline CDR1 and CDR2: MNHNS and SASEGT. V shed 7 bases and J shed 4 bases, with 6 bases lying between them. DNA for the CDR3: TGTGCCAGCATTAGGTCAGATACGCAGTATTTT. Translating it yields CASIRSDTQYF.

This chain joins TRBV6-5 and TRBJ1-5, with D unresolved. Looked up from germline, CDR1 is MNHEY and CDR2 is SVGAGI. Trimming took 6 bases from V and 6 from J, leaving 18 bases between them. The length of the CDR3 is 15 residues. The CDR3 loop reads CASRSVKGSGQPQHF. The CDR3 bases are TGTGCCAGCAGATCCGTTAAGGGTTCGGGTCAGCCCCAGCATTTT.

The chain is built from TRBV27 and TRBJ1-4; D call uncertain. Trimming shortened V by 3 bases and J by 5 bases, and 10 bases separated the two germline ends. Germline loops: CDR1 MNHEY, CDR2 SMNVEV (reference sequence). CDR3 length: 14 residues. The chain's CDR3 is CASSFDGSNEKLFF. In DNA, the CDR3 is TGTGCCAGCAGTTTCGATGGGTCGAATGAAAAACTGTTTTTT. Supplemented by reference TRBV27 and TRBJ1-4, the full variable domain reads EAQVTQNPRYLITVTGKKLTVTCSQNMNHEYMSWYRQDPGLGLRQIYYSMNVEVTDKGDVPEGYKVSRKEKRNFPLILESPSPNQTSLYFCASSFDGSNEKLFFGSGTQLSVL.